Below, one TCR beta chain is given with its context. Sequenced by immunoSEQ multiplex PCR; TCRdb stores in-frame clones only, minus some. The table lists approximately 1,000,000 clones, about 80% of them singletons. The record originates from a study of shared clonotypes between healthy human individuals. The split of CD4+ cells yielded CD45RA+ naive and CD45RA-negative memory subsets. Germline V lookup: CDR1 KGHSH, CDR2 LQKENI. The CDR3 spans 15 residues. V was shortened by 0 bases and J by 1 base, with 9 bases between the two germline ends. The gene calls are TRBV18 and TRBJ2-5; D gene ambiguous. The sequence came from a man between 18 and 29 years old in good health. Some clones in this sample may be carry-over from other donors' samples. Sequencing used memory CD4+ T cells from PBMCs. Noted subset: CD45RA-negative fraction. The CDR3 region is CASSPPGAIQETQYF. The DNA for the CDR3 is TGTGCCAGCTCACCACCTGGAGCAATCCAAGAGACCCAGTACTTC.